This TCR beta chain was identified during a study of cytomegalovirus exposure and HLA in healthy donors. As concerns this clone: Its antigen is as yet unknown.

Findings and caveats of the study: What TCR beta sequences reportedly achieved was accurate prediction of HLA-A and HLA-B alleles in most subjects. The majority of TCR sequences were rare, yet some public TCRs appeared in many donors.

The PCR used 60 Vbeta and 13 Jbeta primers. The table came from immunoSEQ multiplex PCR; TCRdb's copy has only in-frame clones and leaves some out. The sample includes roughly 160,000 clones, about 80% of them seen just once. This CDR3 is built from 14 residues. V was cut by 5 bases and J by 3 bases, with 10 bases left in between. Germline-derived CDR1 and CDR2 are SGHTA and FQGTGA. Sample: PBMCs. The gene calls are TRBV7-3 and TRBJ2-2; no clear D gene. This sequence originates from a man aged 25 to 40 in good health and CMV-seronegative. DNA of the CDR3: TGTGCCAGCAGCCAAACTTCTCACACCGGGGAGCTGTTTTTT. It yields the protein CASSQTSHTGELFF.